Detailed here is one T cell receptor (beta chain). The antigen is unknown. A junction end diverges from the germline sequence, so it may reflect a read error. The sample originates from a study of cytomegalovirus exposure and HLA in healthy donors. There are 15 residues in the CDR3. CDR1 and CDR2 (germline): SGHVS, FQNEAQ. Study-level points and caveats: In a later analysis, a genetic analysis reported fewer productive-TCR N-insertions in an Asian-associated ancestry cluster than the cohort average. Rare TCR sequences dominated, though some public TCRs recurred in many donors. Researchers reported in a later analysis that common viral pathogens appeared linked to several top clusters.

PCR used 60 Vbeta primers and 13 Jbeta primers. Generated by immunoSEQ multiplex PCR, the TCRdb table keeps only in-frame clones and is missing some. The data contain some 160,000 clones, approximately 80% of them seen just once; the ten biggest clones take up 2% to 2.5%. The sample taken for sequencing was PBMCs. This TCR was sampled from a boy younger than 10 in good health and CMV-seronegative. The J gene is TRBJ1-6, the V gene TRBV7-8, with no clear D. The CDR3 DNA is TGTGCCAGCAGCTTAACCGAGACATATAATCCACCCCTCCACTTT. It is translated as CASSLTETYNPPLHF.